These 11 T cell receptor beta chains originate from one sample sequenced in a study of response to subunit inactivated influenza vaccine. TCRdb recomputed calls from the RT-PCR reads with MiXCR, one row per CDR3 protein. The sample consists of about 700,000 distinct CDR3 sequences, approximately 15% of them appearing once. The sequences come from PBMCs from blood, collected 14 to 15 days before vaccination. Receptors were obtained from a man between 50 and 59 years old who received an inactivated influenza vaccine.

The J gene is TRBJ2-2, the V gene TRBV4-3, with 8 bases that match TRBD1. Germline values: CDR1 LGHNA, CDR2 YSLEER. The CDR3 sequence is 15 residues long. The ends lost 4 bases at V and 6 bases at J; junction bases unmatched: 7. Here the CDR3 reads CASSPPGQGAGELFF. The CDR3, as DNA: TGCGCCAGCAGCCCACCCGGACAGGGTGCCGGGGAGCTGTTTTTT.

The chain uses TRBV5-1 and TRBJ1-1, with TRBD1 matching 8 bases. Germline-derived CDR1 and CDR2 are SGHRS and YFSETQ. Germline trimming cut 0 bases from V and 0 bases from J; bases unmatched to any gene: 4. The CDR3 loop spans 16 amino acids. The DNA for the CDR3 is TGCGCCAGCAGCTTGGCAGGGGGCGGATTGAACACTGAAGCTTTCTTT. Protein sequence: CASSLAGGGLNTEAFF. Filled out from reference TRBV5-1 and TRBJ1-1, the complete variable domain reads KAGVTQTPRYLIKTRGQQVTLSCSPISGHRSVSWYQQTPGQGLQFLFEYFSETQRNKGNFPGRFSGRQFSNSRSEMNVSTLELGDSALYLCASSLAGGGLNTEAFFGQGTRLTVV.

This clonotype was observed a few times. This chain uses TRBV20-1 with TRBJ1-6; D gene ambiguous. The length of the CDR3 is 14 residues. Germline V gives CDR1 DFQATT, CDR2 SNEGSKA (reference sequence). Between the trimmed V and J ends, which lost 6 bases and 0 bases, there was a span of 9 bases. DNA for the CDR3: TGCAGTGCCGACCGGGACTCCTATAATTCACCCCTCCACTTT. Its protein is CSADRDSYNSPLHF.

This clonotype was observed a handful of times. The DNA for the CDR3 is TGTGCCAGCAGTCCTGGGACAGGGAAAGGGAATGAGCAGTTCTTC. It is translated as CASSPGTGKGNEQFF. The J gene is TRBJ2-1, the V gene TRBV27; 9 positions agree with TRBD1. V gave up 5 bases and J gave up 7 bases; unmatched junction bases: 9. The CDR3 spans 15 residues. Germline CDR1 and CDR2: MNHEY and SMNVEV (reference sequence).

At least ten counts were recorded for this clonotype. The CDR3 loop reads CASKNSGGAGNEQFF. The CDR3 region has the DNA TGTGCCAGCAAAAATAGCGGGGGGGCCGGGAATGAGCAGTTCTTC. This chain uses TRBV6-1 with TRBJ2-1, with 11 positions matching TRBD2. J gave up 7 bases and V 7 bases, and 9 bases lay outside the gene matches. This CDR3 comprises 15 residues. CDR1 and CDR2 from the germline V gene are MNHNS and SASEGT.

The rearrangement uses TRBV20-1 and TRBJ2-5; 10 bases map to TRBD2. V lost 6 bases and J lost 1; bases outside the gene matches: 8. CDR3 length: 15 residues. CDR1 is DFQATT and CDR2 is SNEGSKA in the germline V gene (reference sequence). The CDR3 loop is CSARTLAGLQETQYF. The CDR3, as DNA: TGCAGTGCCCGAACACTAGCGGGACTCCAAGAGACCCAGTACTTC.

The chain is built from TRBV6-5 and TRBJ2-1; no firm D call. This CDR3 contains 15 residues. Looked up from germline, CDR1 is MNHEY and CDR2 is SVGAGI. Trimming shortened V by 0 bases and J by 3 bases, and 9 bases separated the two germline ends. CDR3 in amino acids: CASSYSRSNYNEQFF. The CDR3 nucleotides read TGTGCCAGCAGTTACTCACGAAGTAACTACAATGAGCAGTTCTTC.

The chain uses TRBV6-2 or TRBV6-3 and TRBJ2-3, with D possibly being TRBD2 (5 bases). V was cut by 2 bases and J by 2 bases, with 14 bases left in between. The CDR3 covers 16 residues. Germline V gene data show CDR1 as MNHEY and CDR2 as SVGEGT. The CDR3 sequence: CASSYPLHGVTDTQYF. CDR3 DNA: TGTGCCAGCAGTTACCCCCTTCACGGGGTCACAGATACGCAGTATTTT.

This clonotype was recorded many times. The chain's CDR3 is CASSFRQNTEAFF. The CDR3, as DNA: TGTGCCAGCAGCTTTCGACAGAACACTGAAGCTTTCTTT. The chain combines TRBV7-2 with TRBJ1-1; D is ambiguous. This CDR3 has 13 amino acids. Germline CDR1 reads SGHTA; CDR2 reads FQGNSA. V shed 3 bases and J shed 1 base, with 6 bases lying between them. The full variable domain, in which reference TRBV7-2 and TRBJ1-1 provide the parts outside the CDR3, is GAGVSQSPSNKVTEKGKDVELRCDPISGHTALYWYRQSLGQGLEFLIYFQGNSAPDKSGLPSDRFSAERTGGSVSTLTIQRTQQEDSAVYLCASSFRQNTEAFFGQGTRLTVV.

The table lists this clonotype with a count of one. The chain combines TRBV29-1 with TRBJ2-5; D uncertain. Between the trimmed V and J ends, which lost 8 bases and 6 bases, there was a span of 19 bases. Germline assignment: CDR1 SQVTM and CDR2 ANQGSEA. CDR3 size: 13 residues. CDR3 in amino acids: CSSVGSGSQTQYF. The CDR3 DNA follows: TGCAGCTCCGTCGGCTCAGGCTCCCAGACCCAGTACTTC.

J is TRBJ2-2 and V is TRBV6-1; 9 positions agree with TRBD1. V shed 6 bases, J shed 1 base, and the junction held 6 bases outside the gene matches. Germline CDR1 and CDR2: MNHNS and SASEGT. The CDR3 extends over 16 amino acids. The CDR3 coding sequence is TGTGCCAGCAGCCGGACAGGGGAAAAGAACACCGGGGAGCTGTTTTTT. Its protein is CASSRTGEKNTGELFF.